These 20 T cell receptor beta chains originate from one sample sequenced in a study of T cells after yellow fever vaccination. TCRdb called the 5' RACE reads again in MiXCR, with one record for every CDR3 protein. The sample records 350,000 or so distinct CDR3 sequences, 8% to 9.5% being singletons. The starting material was PBMCs, obtained about 49 days after the first yellow fever vaccination. These receptor sequences come from a man between 18 and 35 years old who received the YFV17D yellow fever vaccine.

The chain recombines TRBV7-9 with TRBJ1-2; weak D call: TRBD1 (6 bases). The germline V and J ends were trimmed by 5 bases and 3 bases, with 22 bases remaining between them. The CDR3 extends over 17 amino acids. Germline V gene data show CDR1 as SEHNR and CDR2 as FQNEAQ (reference sequence). CDR3 in amino acids: CASSPPTRFQGHYGYTF. The CDR3, as DNA: TGTGCCAGCAGCCCACCCACGAGGTTCCAGGGGCACTATGGCTACACCTTC.

This clonotype was observed a handful of times. V usage is TRBV7-2 and J usage is TRBJ2-3; 7 nucleotides match TRBD1. Per germline, CDR1 SGHTA and CDR2 FQGNSA. J was trimmed by 6 bases and V by 5 bases; bases with no gene match: 14. This CDR3 is built from 16 residues. The CDR3 DNA reads TGTGCCAGCAGCCCCACCCCGTACAGGGGTGCGGATACGCAGTATTTT. Residues: CASSPTPYRGADTQYF. The whole variable domain, remainder taken from reference TRBV7-2 and TRBJ2-3, is GAGVSQSPSNKVTEKGKDVELRCDPISGHTALYWYRQSLGQGLEFLIYFQGNSAPDKSGLPSDRFSAERTGGSVSTLTIQRTQQEDSAVYLCASSPTPYRGADTQYFGPGTRLTVL.

This clonotype has a handful of counts. This sequence joins TRBV6-1 and TRBJ1-1; possible D gene TRBD1, 6 bases. The CDR3 sequence is 16 residues long. V lost 7 bases to trimming and J lost 0 bases, with 18 bases between them. Per germline, CDR1 MNHNS and CDR2 SASEGT. CDR3 nucleotides: TGTGCCAGCACCCTCTCTAACAGGGTACTGAACACTGAAGCTTTCTTT. Protein sequence: CASTLSNRVLNTEAFF.

This clonotype was detected many times. The chain joins TRBV5-1 to TRBJ2-3; D perhaps matches TRBD2 (6 bases). V gave up 7 bases and J gave up 4 bases, with 13 bases separating them. CDR1 SGHRS and CDR2 YFSETQ come from the germline V gene. The CDR3 length is 13 residues. This CDR3 is CASFTSGADTQYF. DNA of the CDR3: TGCGCCAGCTTTACTTCGGGGGCAGATACGCAGTATTTT.

This CDR3 reads CASSRSRAETQYF. CDR3 bases: TGTGCCAGTAGCAGGAGCAGGGCAGAGACCCAGTACTTC. This rearrangement joins TRBV19 to TRBJ2-5; possible D gene TRBD1, 5 bases. The CDR3 spans 13 residues. Deletions cut 6 bases from V and 4 bases from J, with 12 bases between. Per germline, CDR1 LNHDA and CDR2 SQIVND (reference sequence).

This clonotype was found many times. V and J are TRBV5-1 and TRBJ2-3; D not certain. Deletions cut 7 bases from V and 5 bases from J, with 17 bases between. In germline, CDR1 is SGHRS, CDR2 YFSETQ. CDR3 length: 14 residues. The CDR3 DNA reads TGCGCCAGCCGGGCCGATCTAGGGAAAGATACGCAGTATTTT. It codes for CASRADLGKDTQYF.

This clonotype occurred a few times. The chain links TRBV20-1 to TRBJ2-5; 10 nucleotides agree with TRBD2. J lost 2 bases, V lost 5 bases, and 5 bases had no gene match. The CDR3 is made up of 14 amino acids. Germline V CDR1 and CDR2: DFQATT, SNEGSKA (reference sequence). CDR3 nucleotides: TGCAGTGCTGGAGGACTAGCGGAGCAAGAGACCCAGTACTTC. Translation: CSAGGLAEQETQYF.

In its sample, this clonotype was seen a few times. The chain links TRBV5-1 to TRBJ2-3, with D perhaps TRBD1 (6 bases). The CDR3 consists of 17 residues. Deletions cut 2 bases from V and 0 bases from J, with 16 bases between. CDR1 is SGHRS and CDR2 is YFSETQ in the germline V gene. The CDR3 region has the DNA TGCGCCAGCAGCTTCCTAGACAGGCGGTCTAGCACAGATACGCAGTATTTT. Its translation: CASSFLDRRSSTDTQYF.

The sample holds a few counts of this clonotype. Its ends do not fully match the called genes, so a read error is possible. The chain joins TRBV20-1 to TRBJ2-5; 10 nucleotides match TRBD2. Germline V gene sequence: CDR1 DFQATT, CDR2 SNEGSKA (reference sequence). This CDR3 region has 12 residues. The CDR3, as DNA: TGTTCCAAACTAGCGGGGAAAGAGACCCAGTACTTC. Amino acids: CSKLAGKETQYF.

This clonotype was seen at least ten times. V and J are TRBV5-1 and TRBJ2-2, with D maybe TRBD1 (6 bases). V was pared by 2 bases and J by 6 bases, with 8 bases between. The CDR3 is 13 residues long. Looked up from germline, CDR1 is SGHRS and CDR2 is YFSETQ. CDR3 coding DNA: TGCGCCAGCAGCTTACAGGGAGCCGGGGAGCTGTTTTTT. Translated, it gives CASSLQGAGELFF.

This clonotype was counted a few times. This rearrangement joins TRBV7-6 to TRBJ1-1, with D tentatively TRBD1 (5 bases). The germline CDR1 and CDR2 sequences are SGHVS and FNYEAQ. CDR3 length equals 13 residues. V shed 5 bases and J shed 8 bases, with 15 bases lying between them. CDR3 in amino acids: CASSRREWEEAFF. The CDR3, as DNA: TGTGCCAGCAGCCGCAGGGAGTGGGAAGAAGCTTTCTTT.

This sequence joins TRBV11-2 and TRBJ2-3; 15 bases line up with TRBD2. From germline, CDR1 is SGHAT and CDR2 FQNNGV. The CDR3 extends over 19 amino acids. V was pared by 3 bases and J by 2 bases, with 9 bases of the junction left unmatched. CDR3 coding DNA: TGTGCCAGCAGCTTGGGACTAGCGGGGGGAAGAGGGCCCACAGATACGCAGTATTTT. It yields the protein CASSLGLAGGRGPTDTQYF. The full variable domain, completed using reference TRBV11-2 and TRBJ2-3, is EAGVAQSPRYKIIEKRQSVAFWCNPISGHATLYWYQQILGQGPKLLIQFQNNGVVDDSQLPKDRFSAERLKGVDSTLKIQPAKLEDSAVYLCASSLGLAGGRGPTDTQYFGPGTRLTVL.

This clonotype has at least ten counts. The chain recombines TRBV14 with TRBJ2-7; D perhaps matches TRBD1 (6 bases). Germline values: CDR1 SGHDN, CDR2 FVKESK. The CDR3 contains 15 residues. V was shortened by 0 bases and J by 4 bases, with 13 bases between the two germline ends. The CDR3 coding sequence is TGTGCCAGCAGCCAAGACTTCGACAGGAGATACGAGCAGTACTTC. It translates to CASSQDFDRRYEQYF.

This chain joins TRBV6-5 and TRBJ2-2, with a possible D match to TRBD2 (7 bases). This CDR3 region has 16 residues. V was trimmed by 3 bases and J by 3 bases, leaving 14 bases between them. CDR1 and CDR2 (germline): MNHEY, SVGAGI. CDR3 amino acids: CASSYKGGADTGELFF. In DNA, the CDR3 is TGTGCCAGCAGTTATAAGGGGGGGGCCGACACCGGGGAGCTGTTTTTT.

This clonotype was observed many times. The CDR3 is CASSEGQYTGELFF. CDR3 nucleotide sequence: TGCGCCAGCTCGGAGGGACAGTACACCGGGGAGCTGTTTTTT. The chain recombines TRBV5-1 with TRBJ2-2, with D possibly being TRBD1 (7 bases). The germline V and J ends were trimmed by 7 bases and 3 bases, with 13 bases remaining between them. The CDR3 contains 14 residues. Germline V lookup: CDR1 SGHRS, CDR2 YFSETQ.

The chain uses TRBV7-3 and TRBJ2-2; perhaps TRBD2 as D (5 bases). Per germline, CDR1 SGHTA and CDR2 FQGTGA. The CDR3 has 16 residues. Trimming left V 5 bases short and J 4 bases short, with 17 bases between. This CDR3 reads CASSPSGSYITGELFF. In DNA form, the CDR3 reads TGTGCCAGCAGCCCGAGTGGGAGTTATATCACCGGGGAGCTGTTTTTT.

The chain combines TRBV27 with TRBJ2-2; D perhaps matches TRBD2 (6 bases). CDR1 is MNHEY, CDR2 SMNVEV, per germline (reference sequence). V was pared by 6 bases and J by 3 bases, with 17 bases between. The CDR3 is 16 amino acids. Here the CDR3 reads CASRPYGGLDTGELFF. CDR3 coding DNA: TGTGCCAGCAGACCATATGGAGGGCTGGACACCGGGGAGCTGTTTTTT.

The chain carries TRBV12-3 or TRBV12-4 and TRBJ2-7, with TRBD1 matching 7 bases. V was clipped by 5 bases and J by 8 bases; unmatched bases: 12. There are 14 residues in the CDR3. CDR3 DNA sequence: TGTGCCAGCAGTCCCGACCCGACAGGGACGAAGCAGTACTTC. Its translation: CASSPDPTGTKQYF.

The chain couples TRBV6-2 or TRBV6-3 to TRBJ2-1, with 7 nucleotides matching TRBD2. The V and J ends lost 8 bases and 3 bases, in that order; junction bases with no gene match: 10. The CDR3 length is 15 residues. CDR1 is MNHEY and CDR2 is SVGEGT in the germline V gene. The CDR3, as DNA: TGTGCCAGCTCGGGGGAGGGGCGAAGCTACAATGAGCAGTTCTTC. This codes for CASSGEGRSYNEQFF.

The chain links TRBV29-1 to TRBJ1-1, with D possibly being TRBD1 (5 bases). CDR3 length equals 13 residues. Germline loops: CDR1 SQVTM, CDR2 ANQGSEA. DNA of the CDR3: TGCAGTGCTAGTGGGGGGACGAACACTGAAGCTTTCTTT. This sequence encodes CSASGGTNTEAFF.